This TCR beta chain was obtained from a study of CD8 T cells in Susac syndrome. Reverse transcription of roughly 0.45 to 1 ug RNA used random hexamers. TCR beta CDR3 was amplified by immunoSEQ covering 54 Vbeta and 13 Jbeta. TCRdb re-analysed the immunoSEQ multiplex PCR reads in MiXCR, keeping a single row per CDR3 protein. The sample has 190,000 or so distinct CDR3 sequences, about 95% seen once. From blood CD8+ and CD4+ T cells, the TCR beta chain was sequenced. The multiple sclerosis controls were treatment-naive patients affected by stable or active relapsing-remitting disease. The TEMRA cells underwent FACS enrichment, while the CD8+ and CD4+ T cells underwent negative isolation. Germline loops: CDR1 KGHDR, CDR2 SFDVKD. This CDR3 contains 16 residues. Trimming removed 0 bases from V and 4 bases from J; junction bases left unmatched: 3.

The sequenced sample consisted of CD4+ T cells from PBMCs. The source of this sequence is a human donor with multiple sclerosis. The chain carries TRBV24-1 and TRBJ2-3; 10 bases agree with TRBD2. The CDR3 DNA sequence: TGTGCCACCAGTGATTTGTTAGCGGGAGGCCCAGATACGCAGTATTTT. It codes for CATSDLLAGGPDTQYF.